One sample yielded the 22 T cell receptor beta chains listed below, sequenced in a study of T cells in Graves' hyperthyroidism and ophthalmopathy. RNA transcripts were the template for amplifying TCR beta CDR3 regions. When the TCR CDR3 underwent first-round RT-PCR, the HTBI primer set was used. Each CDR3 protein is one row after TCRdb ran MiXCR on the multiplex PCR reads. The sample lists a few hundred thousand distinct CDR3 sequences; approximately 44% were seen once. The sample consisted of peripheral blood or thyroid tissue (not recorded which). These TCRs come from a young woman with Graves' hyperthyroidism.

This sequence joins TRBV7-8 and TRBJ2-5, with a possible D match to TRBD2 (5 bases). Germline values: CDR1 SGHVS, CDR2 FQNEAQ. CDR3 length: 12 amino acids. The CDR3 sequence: CARVVARETQYF. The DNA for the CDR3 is TGTGCTAGGGTGGTAGCGAGGGAGACCCAGTACTTC.

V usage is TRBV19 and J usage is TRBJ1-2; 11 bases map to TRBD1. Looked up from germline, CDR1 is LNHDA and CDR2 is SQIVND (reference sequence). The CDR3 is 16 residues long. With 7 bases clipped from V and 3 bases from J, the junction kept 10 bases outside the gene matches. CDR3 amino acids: CASNIFRDRGDYGYTF. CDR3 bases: TGTGCCAGTAACATATTCCGGGACAGGGGGGACTATGGCTACACCTTC.

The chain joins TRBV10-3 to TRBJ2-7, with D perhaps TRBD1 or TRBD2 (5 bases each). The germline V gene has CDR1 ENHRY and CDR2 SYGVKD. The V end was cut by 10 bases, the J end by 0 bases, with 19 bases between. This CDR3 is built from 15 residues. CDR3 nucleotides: TGTGCCAGCACCTCGGGGCCTAGTACCTCCTACGAGCAGTACTTC. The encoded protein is CASTSGPSTSYEQYF.

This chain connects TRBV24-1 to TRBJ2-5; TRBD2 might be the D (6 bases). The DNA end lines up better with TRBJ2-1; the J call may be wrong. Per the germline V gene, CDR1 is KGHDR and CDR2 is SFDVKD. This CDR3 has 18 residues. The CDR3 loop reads CATSDGGLRRERRNEQFF. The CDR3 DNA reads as TGTGCCACCAGTGACGGGGGTTTGAGGAGGGAGCGAAGGAATGAGCAGTTCTTC.

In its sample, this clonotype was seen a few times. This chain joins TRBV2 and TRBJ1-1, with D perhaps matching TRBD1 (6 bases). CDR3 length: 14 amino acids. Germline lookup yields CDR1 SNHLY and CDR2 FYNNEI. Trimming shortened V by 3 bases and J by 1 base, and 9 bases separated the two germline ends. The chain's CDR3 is CASSDMTGNTEAFF. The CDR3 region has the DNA TGTGCCAGCAGTGACATGACAGGGAACACTGAAGCTTTCTTT.

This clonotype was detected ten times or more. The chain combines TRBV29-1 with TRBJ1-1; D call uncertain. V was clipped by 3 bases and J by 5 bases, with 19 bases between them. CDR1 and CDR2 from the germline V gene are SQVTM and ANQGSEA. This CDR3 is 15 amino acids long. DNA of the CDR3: TGCAGCGTTGAGGCCTTTAGGGCACCCTGGACTGAAGCTTTCTTT. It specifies CSVEAFRAPWTEAFF.

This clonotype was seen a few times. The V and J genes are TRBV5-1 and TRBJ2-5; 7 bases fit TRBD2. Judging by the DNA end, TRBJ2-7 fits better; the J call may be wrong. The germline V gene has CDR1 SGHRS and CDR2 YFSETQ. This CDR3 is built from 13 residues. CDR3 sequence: CASSATSRYEQYF. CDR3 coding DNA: TGCGCCAGCAGCGCGACTAGCAGATACGAGCAGTACTTC.

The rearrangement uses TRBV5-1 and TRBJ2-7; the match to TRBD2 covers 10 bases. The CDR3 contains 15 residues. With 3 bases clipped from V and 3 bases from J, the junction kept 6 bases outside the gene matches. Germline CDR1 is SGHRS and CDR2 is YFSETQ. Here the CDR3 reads CASSSTGTSVYEQYF. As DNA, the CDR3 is TGCGCCAGCAGCTCCACCGGGACTAGCGTCTACGAGCAGTACTTC.

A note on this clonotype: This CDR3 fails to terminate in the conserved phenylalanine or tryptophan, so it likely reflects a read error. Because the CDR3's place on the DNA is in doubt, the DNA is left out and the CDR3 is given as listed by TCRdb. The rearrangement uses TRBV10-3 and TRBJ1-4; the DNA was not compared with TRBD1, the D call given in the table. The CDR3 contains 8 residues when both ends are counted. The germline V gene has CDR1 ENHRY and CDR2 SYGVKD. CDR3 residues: CAISDEGV.

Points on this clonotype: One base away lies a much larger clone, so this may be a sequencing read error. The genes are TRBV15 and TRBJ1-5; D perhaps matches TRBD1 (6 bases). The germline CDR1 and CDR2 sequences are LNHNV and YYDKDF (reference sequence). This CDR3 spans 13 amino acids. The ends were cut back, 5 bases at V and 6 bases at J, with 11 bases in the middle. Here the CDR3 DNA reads TGTGCCACCAGCGGAGCGGGGGCTCAGCCCCAGCATTTT. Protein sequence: CATSGAGAQPQHF.

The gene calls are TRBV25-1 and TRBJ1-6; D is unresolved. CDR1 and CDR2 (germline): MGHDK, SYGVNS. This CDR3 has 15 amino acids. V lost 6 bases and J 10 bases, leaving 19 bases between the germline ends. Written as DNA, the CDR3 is TGTGCCAGCAGAAGACCCCTTCTTCACGGCTCACCCCTCCACTTT. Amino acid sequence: CASRRPLLHGSPLHF.

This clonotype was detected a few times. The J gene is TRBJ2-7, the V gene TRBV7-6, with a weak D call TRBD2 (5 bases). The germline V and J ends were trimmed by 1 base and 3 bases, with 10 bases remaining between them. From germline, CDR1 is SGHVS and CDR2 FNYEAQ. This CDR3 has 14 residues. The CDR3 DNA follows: TGTGCCAGCAGCTTAGGGGAGTCCAACTACGAGCAGTACTTC. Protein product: CASSLGESNYEQYF.

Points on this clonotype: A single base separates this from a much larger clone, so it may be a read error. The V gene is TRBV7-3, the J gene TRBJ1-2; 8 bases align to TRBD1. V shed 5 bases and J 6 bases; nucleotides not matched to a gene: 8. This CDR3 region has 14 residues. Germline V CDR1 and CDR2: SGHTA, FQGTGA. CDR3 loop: CASSHGTGFDGYTF. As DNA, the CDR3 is TGTGCCAGCAGCCACGGGACAGGCTTTGATGGCTACACCTTC. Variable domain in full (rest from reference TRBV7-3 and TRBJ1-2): GAGVSQTPSNKVTEKGKYVELRCDPISGHTALYWYRQSLGQGPEFLIYFQGTGAADDSGLPNDRFFAVRPEGSVSTLKIQRTERGDSAVYLCASSHGTGFDGYTFGSGTRLTVV.

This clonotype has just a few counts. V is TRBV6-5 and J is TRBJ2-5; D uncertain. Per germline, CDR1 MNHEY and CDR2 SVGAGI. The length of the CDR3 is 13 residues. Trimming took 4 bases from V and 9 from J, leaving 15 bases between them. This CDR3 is CASSSDRRTSQYF. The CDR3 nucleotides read TGTGCCAGCAGTTCGGACCGCCGTACGTCCCAGTACTTC.

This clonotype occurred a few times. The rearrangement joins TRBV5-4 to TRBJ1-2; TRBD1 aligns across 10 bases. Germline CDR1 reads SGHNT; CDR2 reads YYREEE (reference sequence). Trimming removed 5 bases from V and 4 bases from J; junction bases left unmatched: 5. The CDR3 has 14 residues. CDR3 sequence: CASRTGTGVYGYTF. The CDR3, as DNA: TGTGCCAGCAGAACCGGGACAGGGGTCTATGGCTACACCTTC.

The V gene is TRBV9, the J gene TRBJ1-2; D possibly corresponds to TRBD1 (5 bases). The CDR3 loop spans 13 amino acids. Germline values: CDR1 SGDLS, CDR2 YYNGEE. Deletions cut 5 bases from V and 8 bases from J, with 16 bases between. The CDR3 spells CASRRMGGFGYTF. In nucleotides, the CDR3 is TGTGCCAGCAGGAGGATGGGGGGGTTCGGCTACACCTTC.

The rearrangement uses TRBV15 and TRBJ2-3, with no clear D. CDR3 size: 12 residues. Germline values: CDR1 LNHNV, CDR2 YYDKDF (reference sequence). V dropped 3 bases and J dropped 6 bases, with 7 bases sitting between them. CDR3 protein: CATSSNVDTQYF. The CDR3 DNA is TGTGCCACCAGCAGTAATGTCGATACGCAGTATTTT.

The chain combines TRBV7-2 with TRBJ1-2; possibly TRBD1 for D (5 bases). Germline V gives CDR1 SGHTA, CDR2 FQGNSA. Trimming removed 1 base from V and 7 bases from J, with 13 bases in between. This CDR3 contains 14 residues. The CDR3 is CASSLGLGLSGYTF. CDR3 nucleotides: TGTGCCAGCAGCTTAGGGCTGGGGCTAAGTGGCTACACCTTC.

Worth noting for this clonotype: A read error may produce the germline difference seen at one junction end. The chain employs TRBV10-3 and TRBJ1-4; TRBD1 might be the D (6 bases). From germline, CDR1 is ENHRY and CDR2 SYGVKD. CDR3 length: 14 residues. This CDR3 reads CAISLGGANEKLVF. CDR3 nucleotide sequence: TGTGCCATCAGTCTCGGGGGGGCTAATGAAAAACTGGTTTTT.

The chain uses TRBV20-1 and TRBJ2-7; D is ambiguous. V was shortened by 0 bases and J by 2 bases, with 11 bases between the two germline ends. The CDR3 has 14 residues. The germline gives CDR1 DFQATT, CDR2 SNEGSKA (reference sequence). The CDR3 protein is CSARDGVKTYEQYF. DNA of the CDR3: TGCAGTGCTAGAGATGGCGTGAAAACCTACGAGCAGTACTTC.

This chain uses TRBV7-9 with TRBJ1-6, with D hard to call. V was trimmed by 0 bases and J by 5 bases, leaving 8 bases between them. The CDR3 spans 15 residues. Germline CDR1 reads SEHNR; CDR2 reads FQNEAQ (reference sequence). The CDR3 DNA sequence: TGTGCCAGCAGCTTAGCGAGGACGGATAATTCACCCCTCCACTTT. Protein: CASSLARTDNSPLHF.

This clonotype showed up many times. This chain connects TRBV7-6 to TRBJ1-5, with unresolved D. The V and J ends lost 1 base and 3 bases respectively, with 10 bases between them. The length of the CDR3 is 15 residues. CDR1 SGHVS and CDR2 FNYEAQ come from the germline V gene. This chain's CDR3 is CASSLGGQHNQPQHF. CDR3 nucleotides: TGTGCCAGCAGCTTAGGTGGCCAGCACAATCAGCCCCAGCATTTT.